This T cell receptor (beta chain) was observed in a study of blood T cell repertoires in COVID-19. Background on the study: From the United States, Italy and Spain came samples of acute and convalescent COVID-19. T cells, B-cell-depleted T cells, or PBMCs supplied cDNA or gDNA.

Authors' methods: For nucleated cells, counts were estimated from reference gene primer amplification. Using immunoSEQ multiplex PCR, the repertoire was profiled, and TCRdb retains in-frame clones only, with some absent. For V, J and clone size, that table is used; D and trimming come from the DNA. In the table there are 55,000 to 70,000 clones, roughly four fifths of which are singletons. Sequencing was carried out using peripheral blood. The sequence was collected from a woman older than 75 with acute or convalescent COVID-19.

The DNA of the CDR3 is TGTGCCAGCAGTGGGGAGAAGAGCGAGCAGTACTTC. Its protein is CASSGEKSEQYF. V and J are TRBV12-3 or TRBV12-4 and TRBJ2-7; a weak D match, TRBD2 (5 bases). With 5 bases removed from V and 6 bases from J, the gap between germline ends came to 11 bases. This CDR3 spans 12 amino acids.